This is a list of T cell receptor beta chains from one sample in a study of cytomegalovirus exposure and HLA in healthy donors. The data were produced by immunoSEQ multiplex PCR, yet TCRdb's version contains in-frame clones alone and is incomplete. Here the sample table reports roughly 120,000 clones. The sample comprised PBMCs. These receptors came from a young man in good health and CMV-seronegative. The CDR3 runs from the conserved cysteine through the conserved F or W. A D gene is named only where the DNA matches it firmly.

TRBV27	15	TRBD1	TRBJ2-7	CASSLGGTGQYEQYF	TGTGCCAGCAGTTTAGGAGGGACAGGGCAGTACGAGCAGTACTTC
TRBV29-1	14	TRBD1	TRBJ2-1	CSVEDTGTDNEQFF	TGCAGCGTTGAAGATACCGGGACAGATAATGAGCAGTTCTTC
TRBV30	13	TRBD1	TRBJ2-2	CAWGTGNTGELFF	TGTGCCTGGGGGACAGGGAACACCGGGGAGCTGTTTTTT
TRBV5-1	15	.	TRBJ2-3	CASSLATDSTDTQYF	TGCGCCAGCAGCTTGGCGACAGACTCCACAGATACGCAGTATTTT
TRBV7-9	16	TRBD1	TRBJ1-6	CASSLQGATYNSPLHF	TGTGCCAGCAGCCTACAGGGGGCCACCTATAATTCACCCCTCCACTTT
TRBV18	16	.	TRBJ1-6	CASSPFPPVDNSPLHF	TGTGCCAGCTCACCCTTTCCCCCGGTGGATAATTCACCCCTCCACTTT
TRBV9	18	TRBD1	TRBJ2-2	CASSVGGSNRGQIGELFF	TGTGCCAGCAGCGTAGGGGGTTCTAACAGGGGGCAGATCGGGGAGCTGTTTTTT
TRBV25-1	10	.	TRBJ2-3	CATLADTQYF	TGTGCCACCCTTGCAGATACGCAGTATTTT
TRBV6-5	13	TRBD1	TRBJ1-2	CASSYSGGDGYTF	TGTGCCAGCAGTTATTCAGGGGGCGATGGCTACACCTTC
TRBV7-9	16	.	TRBJ2-5	CASSPGHGKGQETQYF	TGTGCCAGCAGCCCGGGACACGGAAAGGGGCAAGAGACCCAGTACTTC
TRBV5-1	15	TRBD1	TRBJ2-7	CASSPSGTGLNEQYF	TGCGCCAGCAGCCCCAGTGGGACAGGGCTCAACGAGCAGTACTTC
TRBV19	15	.	TRBJ1-5	CASSAPTYSNQPQHF	TGTGCCAGTAGTGCCCCTACTTATAGCAATCAGCCCCAGCATTTT
TRBV18	12	.	TRBJ2-1	CASSPSRNEQFF	TGTGCCAGCTCGCCTTCTCGGAATGAGCAGTTCTTC
TRBV7-6	13	.	TRBJ2-4	CASSLGTENIQYF	TGTGCCAGCAGCTTAGGGACAGAAAACATTCAGTACTTC
TRBV18	15	.	TRBJ1-2	CASSLTGPTNYGYTF	TGTGCCAGCTCACTTACAGGGCCTACGAACTATGGCTACACCTTC
TRBV10-1	14	.	TRBJ2-7	CASTKWGNLYEQYF	TGCGCCAGCACCAAGTGGGGCAACCTCTACGAGCAGTACTTC
TRBV7-2	15	TRBD2	TRBJ2-3	CASSFGGLAADTQYF	TGTGCCAGCAGCTTCGGCGGGCTAGCGGCAGATACGCAGTATTTT
TRBV6-5	13	.	TRBJ1-2	CASSRDTKNGYTF	TGTGCCAGCAGTAGGGACACTAAGAATGGCTACACCTTC
TRBV6-5	15	TRBD2	TRBJ2-7	CASSYGTSATYEQYF	TGTGCCAGCAGTTACGGGACTAGCGCGACCTACGAGCAGTACTTC